This TCR beta chain was captured by sequencing in a study of human T cells and chemical hapten exposure. Time point in this sample: patch test 2, 6 weeks after DPC sensitization. Treatment described: therapeutic diphenylcyclopropenone sensitization with weekly scalp DPC. TCRdb reprocessed the RACE reads via MiXCR and lists one record per CDR3 protein. The table has more than 75,000 distinct CDR3 sequences, 10% seen once. Germline CDR1 DFQATT, CDR2 SNEGSKA (reference sequence). The CDR3 is made up of 13 amino acids. The V and J ends lost 6 bases and 9 bases, in that order; junction bases with no gene match: 7.

V usage is TRBV20-1 and J usage is TRBJ1-6; 8 nucleotides match TRBD1. The TCR comes from a woman in her 30s with alopecia areata. Some clones in this sample may be carry-over from other donors' samples. The sample in question was whole blood, obtained in connection with sensitization to the hapten diphenylcyclopropenone (DPC). The CDR3 nucleotides read TGCAGTGCAAAGGACAGGGATGGTTCACCCCTCCACTTT. It codes for CSAKDRDGSPLHF.